This T cell receptor (beta chain) was documented in a study of T cell repertoires in cytomegalovirus infection. Study as a whole: Selection of CMV epitopes for the study included recently identified HLA-C-restricted and well-studied HLA-B-restricted ones. Public signatures in TCR beta pointed to CMV infection and matching HLA type.

TCRdb independently ran MiXCR on the reads; one entry per CDR3 protein. The top ten clones hold roughly 12% of a sample with fewer than 950,000 distinct CDR3 sequences, 32% of them seen once. As for this clonotype: Its antigen is not identified.

Overall study results and limits: Dominating the ex vivo response were HLA-C-restricted CMV-specific TCR beta clonotypes.

The CDR3 is 15 residues long. The V and J ends lost 0 bases and 8 bases respectively, with 14 bases between them. CDR1 is LGHNA and CDR2 is YSLEER in the germline V gene. The chain employs TRBV4-3 and TRBJ2-1; no reliable D call. Sequencing was performed on cultured CD8+ T cells from PBMCs, taken from culture after CMV antigen stimulation. This sequence originates from a human donor in good health (CMV status not recorded). Some clones in this sample may be carry-over from other donors' samples. CDR3 bases: TGCGCCAGCAGCCAAGACACGGCGAGCGCCGATGAGCAGTTCTTC. Its protein is CASSQDTASADEQFF.